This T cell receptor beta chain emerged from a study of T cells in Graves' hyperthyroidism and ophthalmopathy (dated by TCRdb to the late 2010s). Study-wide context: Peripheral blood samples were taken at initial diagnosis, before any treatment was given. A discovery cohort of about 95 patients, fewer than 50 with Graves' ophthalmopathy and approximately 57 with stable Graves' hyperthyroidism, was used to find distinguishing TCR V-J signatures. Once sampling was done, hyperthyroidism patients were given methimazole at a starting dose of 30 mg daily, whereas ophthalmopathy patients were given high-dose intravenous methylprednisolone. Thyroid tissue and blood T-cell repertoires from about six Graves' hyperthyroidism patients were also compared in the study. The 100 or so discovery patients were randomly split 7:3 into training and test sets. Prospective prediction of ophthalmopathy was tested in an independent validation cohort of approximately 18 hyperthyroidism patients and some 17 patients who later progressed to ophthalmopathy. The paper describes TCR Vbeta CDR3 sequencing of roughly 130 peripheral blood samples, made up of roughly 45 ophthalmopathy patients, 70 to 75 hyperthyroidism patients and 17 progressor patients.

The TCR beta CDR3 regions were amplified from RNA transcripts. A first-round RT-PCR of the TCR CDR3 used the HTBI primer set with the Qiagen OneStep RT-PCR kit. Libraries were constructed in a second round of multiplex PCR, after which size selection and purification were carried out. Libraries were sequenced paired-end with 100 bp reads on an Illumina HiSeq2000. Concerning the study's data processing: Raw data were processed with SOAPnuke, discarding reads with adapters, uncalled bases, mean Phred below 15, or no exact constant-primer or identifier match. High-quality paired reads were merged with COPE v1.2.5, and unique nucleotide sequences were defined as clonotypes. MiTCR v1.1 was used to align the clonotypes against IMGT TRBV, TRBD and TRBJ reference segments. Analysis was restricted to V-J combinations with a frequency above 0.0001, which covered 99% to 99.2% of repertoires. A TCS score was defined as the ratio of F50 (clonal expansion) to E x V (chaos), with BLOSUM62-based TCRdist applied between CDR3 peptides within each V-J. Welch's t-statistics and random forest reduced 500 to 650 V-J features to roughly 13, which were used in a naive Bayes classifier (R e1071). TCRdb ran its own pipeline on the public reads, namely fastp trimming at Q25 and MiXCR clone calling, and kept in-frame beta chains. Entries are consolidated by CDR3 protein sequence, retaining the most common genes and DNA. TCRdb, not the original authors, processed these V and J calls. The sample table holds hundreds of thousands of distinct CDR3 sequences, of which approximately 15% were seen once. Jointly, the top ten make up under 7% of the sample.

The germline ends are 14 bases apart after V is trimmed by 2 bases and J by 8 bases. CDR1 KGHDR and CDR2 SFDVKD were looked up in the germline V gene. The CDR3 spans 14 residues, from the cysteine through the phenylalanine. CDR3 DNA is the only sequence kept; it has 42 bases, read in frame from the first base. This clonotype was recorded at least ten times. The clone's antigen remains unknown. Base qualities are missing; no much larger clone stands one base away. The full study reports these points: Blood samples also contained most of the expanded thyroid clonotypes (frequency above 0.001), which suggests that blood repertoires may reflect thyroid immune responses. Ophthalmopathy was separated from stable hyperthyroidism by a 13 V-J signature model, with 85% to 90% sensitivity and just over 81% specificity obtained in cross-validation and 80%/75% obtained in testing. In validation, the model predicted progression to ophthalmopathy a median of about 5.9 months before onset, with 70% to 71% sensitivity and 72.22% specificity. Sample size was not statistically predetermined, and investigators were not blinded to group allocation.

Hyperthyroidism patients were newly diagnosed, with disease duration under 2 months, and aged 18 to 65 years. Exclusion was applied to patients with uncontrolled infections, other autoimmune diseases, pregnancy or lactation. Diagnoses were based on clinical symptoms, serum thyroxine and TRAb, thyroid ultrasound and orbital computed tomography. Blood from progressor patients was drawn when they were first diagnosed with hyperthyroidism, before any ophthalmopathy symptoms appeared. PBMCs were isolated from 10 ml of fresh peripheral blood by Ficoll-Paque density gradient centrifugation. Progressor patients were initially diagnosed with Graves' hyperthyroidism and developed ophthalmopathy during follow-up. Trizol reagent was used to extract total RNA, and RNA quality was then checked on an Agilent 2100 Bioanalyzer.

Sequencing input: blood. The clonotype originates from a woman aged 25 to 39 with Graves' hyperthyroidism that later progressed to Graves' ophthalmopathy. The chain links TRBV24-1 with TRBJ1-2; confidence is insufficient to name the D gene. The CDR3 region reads CATSDSRTAKGYTF. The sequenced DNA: TGTGCCACCAGTGATTCCCGGACGGCCAAGGGCTACACCTTC.